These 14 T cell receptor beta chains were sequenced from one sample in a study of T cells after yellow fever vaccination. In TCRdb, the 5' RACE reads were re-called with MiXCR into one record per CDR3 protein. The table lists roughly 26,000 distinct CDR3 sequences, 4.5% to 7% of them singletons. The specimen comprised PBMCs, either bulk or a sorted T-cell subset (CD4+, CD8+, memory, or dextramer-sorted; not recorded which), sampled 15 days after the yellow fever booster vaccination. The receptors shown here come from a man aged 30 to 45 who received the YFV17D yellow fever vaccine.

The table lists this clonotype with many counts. The CDR3 nucleotides are TGCAGTGCGCGACGACTAGGGGGAGGAACTACAGATACGCAGTATTTT. Translating gives CSARRLGGGTTDTQYF. V and J are TRBV20-1 and TRBJ2-3; D could derive from TRBD1 or TRBD2 (6 bases each). V lost 6 bases to trimming and J lost 3 bases, with 22 bases between them. The CDR3 has 16 residues. Germline lookup yields CDR1 DFQATT and CDR2 SNEGSKA (reference sequence).

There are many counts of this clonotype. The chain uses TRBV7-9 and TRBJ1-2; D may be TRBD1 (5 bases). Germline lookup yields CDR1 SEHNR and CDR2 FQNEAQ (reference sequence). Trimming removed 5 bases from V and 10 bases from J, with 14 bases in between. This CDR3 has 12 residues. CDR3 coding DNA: TGTGCCAGCAGCACCGATCGAGGGGTCTACACCTTC. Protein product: CASSTDRGVYTF.

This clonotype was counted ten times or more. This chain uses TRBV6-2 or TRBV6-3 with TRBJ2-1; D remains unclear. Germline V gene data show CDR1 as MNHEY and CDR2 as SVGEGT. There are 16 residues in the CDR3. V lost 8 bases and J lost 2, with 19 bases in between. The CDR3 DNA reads TGTGCCAGCCTCGGAACGGCGCCGACCCCCTACAATGAGCAGTTCTTC. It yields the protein CASLGTAPTPYNEQFF.

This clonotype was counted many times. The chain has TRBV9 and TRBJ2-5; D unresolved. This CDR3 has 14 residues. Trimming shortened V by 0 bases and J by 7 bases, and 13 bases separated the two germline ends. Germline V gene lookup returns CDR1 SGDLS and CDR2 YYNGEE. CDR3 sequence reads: CASSVGTGDGTQYF. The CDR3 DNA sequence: TGTGCCAGCAGCGTAGGCACCGGCGACGGGACCCAGTACTTC.

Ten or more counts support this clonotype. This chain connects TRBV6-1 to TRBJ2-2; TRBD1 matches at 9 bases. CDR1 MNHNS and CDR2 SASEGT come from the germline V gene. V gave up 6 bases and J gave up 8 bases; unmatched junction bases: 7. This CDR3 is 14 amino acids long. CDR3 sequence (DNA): TGTGCCAGCAGCTGGGGACAGGGATCAGGGGAGCTGTTTTTT. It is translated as CASSWGQGSGELFF.

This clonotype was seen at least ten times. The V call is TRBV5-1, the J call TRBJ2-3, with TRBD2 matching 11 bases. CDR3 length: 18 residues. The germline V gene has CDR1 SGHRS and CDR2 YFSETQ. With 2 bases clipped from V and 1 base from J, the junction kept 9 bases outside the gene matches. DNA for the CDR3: TGCGCCAGCAGCTTATTAGCGGGAGGGATCCGGGGCACAGATACGCAGTATTTT. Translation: CASSLLAGGIRGTDTQYF. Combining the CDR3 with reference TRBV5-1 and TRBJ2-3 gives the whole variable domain KAGVTQTPRYLIKTRGQQVTLSCSPISGHRSVSWYQQTPGQGLQFLFEYFSETQRNKGNFPGRFSGRQFSNSRSEMNVSTLELGDSALYLCASSLLAGGIRGTDTQYFGPGTRLTVL.

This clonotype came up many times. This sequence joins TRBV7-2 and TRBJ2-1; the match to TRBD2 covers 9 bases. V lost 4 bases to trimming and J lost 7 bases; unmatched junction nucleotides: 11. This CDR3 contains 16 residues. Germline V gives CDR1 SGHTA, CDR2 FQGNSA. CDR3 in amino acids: CASSSRGLARGNEQFF. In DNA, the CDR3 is TGTGCCAGCAGCTCCCGTGGACTAGCGAGAGGGAATGAGCAGTTCTTC.

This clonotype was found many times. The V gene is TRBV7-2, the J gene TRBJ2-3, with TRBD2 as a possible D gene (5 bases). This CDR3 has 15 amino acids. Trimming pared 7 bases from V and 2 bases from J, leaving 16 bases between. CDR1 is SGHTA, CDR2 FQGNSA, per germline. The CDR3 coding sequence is TGTGCCAGCACCCTGCTAGCACCGCCCACAGATACGCAGTATTTT. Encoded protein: CASTLLAPPTDTQYF.

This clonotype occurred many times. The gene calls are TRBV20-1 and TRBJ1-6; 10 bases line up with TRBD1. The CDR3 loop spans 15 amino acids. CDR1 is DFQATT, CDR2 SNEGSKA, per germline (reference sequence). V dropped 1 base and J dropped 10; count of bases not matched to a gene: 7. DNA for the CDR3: TGCAGTGCTAGAGCCAGGACAGGGGGGGGATCACCCCTCCACTTT. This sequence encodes CSARARTGGGSPLHF.

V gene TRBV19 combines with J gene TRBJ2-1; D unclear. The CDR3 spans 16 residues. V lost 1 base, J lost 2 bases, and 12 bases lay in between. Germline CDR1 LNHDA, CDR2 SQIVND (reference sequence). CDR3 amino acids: CASSIGSVAAYNEQFF. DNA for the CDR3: TGTGCCAGTAGTATAGGCTCGGTAGCCGCCTACAATGAGCAGTTCTTC.

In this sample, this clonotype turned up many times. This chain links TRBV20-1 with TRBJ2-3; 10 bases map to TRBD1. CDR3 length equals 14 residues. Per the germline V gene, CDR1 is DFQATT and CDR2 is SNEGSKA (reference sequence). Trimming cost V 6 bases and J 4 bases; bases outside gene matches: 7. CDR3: CSARQGARADTQYF. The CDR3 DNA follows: TGCAGTGCAAGACAGGGGGCACGCGCAGATACGCAGTATTTT.

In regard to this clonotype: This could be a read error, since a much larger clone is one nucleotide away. The CDR3 coding sequence is TGTGCCTGGAGGGCCGTGACAGTCCAAGAGACCCAGTACTTC. Translated, it gives CAWRAVTVQETQYF. This chain uses TRBV30 with TRBJ2-5; TRBD1 is a possible D gene (5 bases). The V gene lost 3 bases and the J gene lost 1 base, with 12 bases spanning the gap. The CDR3 runs 14 residues. Germline lookup yields CDR1 GTSNPN and CDR2 SVGIG (reference sequence).

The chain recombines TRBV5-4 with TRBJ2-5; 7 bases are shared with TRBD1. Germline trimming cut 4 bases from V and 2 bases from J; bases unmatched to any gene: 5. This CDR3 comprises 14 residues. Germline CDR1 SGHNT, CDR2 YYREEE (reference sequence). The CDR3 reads CASSQGGLQETQYF. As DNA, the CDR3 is TGTGCCAGCAGCCAAGGGGGCCTACAAGAGACCCAGTACTTC.

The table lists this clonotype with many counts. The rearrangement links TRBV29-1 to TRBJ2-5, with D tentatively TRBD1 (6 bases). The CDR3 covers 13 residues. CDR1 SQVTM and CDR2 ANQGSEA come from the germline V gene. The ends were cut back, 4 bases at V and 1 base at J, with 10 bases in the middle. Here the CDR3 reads CSVVPGVQETQYF. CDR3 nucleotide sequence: TGCAGCGTTGTACCAGGGGTCCAAGAGACCCAGTACTTC.